A selection of T cell receptor beta chains follows, all from one sample in a study of patients and donors after allogeneic stem cell transplantation. Using its own MiXCR run on the RT-PCR reads, TCRdb lists one record per CDR3 protein. The sample lists 57,000 or so distinct CDR3 sequences, 13% seen once, with approximately 32% in the top ten. The source material was blood, either unsorted or a sorted T cell fraction (not recorded which). The receptors shown here come from a human donor who was either an allogeneic HSCT recipient or a stem cell or donor lymphocyte infusion donor (not recorded which). It is not recorded whose cells these are; they may come from a transplant donor. Both conserved end residues are part of each CDR3. The order of the fields is D gene, clone size, J gene, V gene, CDR3 DNA, CDR3 protein. A D gene is named only where the DNA matches it firmly. The size field is filled for only some rows; it gives once, few, many or a size class.

D gene: TRBD2; clone size: few; J gene: TRBJ2-2; V gene: TRBV7-8; CDR3 DNA: TGTGCCAGCAGCCCTTCAGCGGGAGGGCCGAGGACCGGGGAGCTGTTTTTT; CDR3 protein: CASSPSAGGPRTGELFF
D gene: -; clone size: many; J gene: TRBJ1-5; V gene: TRBV10-3; CDR3 DNA: TGTGCCATCAGTGAGTTTCAGGAAGCGGGTCAGCCCCAGCATTTT; CDR3 protein: CAISEFQEAGQPQHF
D gene: TRBD1; clone size: medium-sized; J gene: TRBJ2-2; V gene: TRBV9; CDR3 DNA: TGTGCCAGCAGCATCCGGACAGGGGGCGCGGCCGGGGAGCTGTTTTTT; CDR3 protein: CASSIRTGGAAGELFF
D gene: -; clone size: few; J gene: TRBJ2-1; V gene: TRBV7-9; CDR3 DNA: TGTGCCAGCAGCCTCCCCCGGCCAGAGCAGTTCTTC; CDR3 protein: CASSLPRPEQFF
D gene: TRBD2; clone size: many; J gene: TRBJ2-7; V gene: TRBV29-1; CDR3 DNA: TGCAGCGTCCGAACTAGCGGGAGACCCTACGAGCAGTACTTC; CDR3 protein: CSVRTSGRPYEQYF
D gene: TRBD2; clone size: few; J gene: TRBJ2-2; V gene: TRBV5-1; CDR3 DNA: TGCGCCAGCAGCTTTTTAGCGGGAGACACTGGGGAGCTGTTTTTT; CDR3 protein: CASSFLAGDTGELFF
D gene: TRBD1; clone size: -; J gene: TRBJ1-3; V gene: TRBV19; CDR3 DNA: TGTGCCAGCGTGGACAGGCCCGGAAACACCATATATTTT; CDR3 protein: CASVDRPGNTIYF
D gene: TRBD2; clone size: -; J gene: TRBJ2-3; V gene: TRBV13; CDR3 DNA: TGTGCCAGCAGCTGGGGGGGTGATACGCAGTATTTT; CDR3 protein: CASSWGGDTQYF
D gene: -; clone size: -; J gene: TRBJ2-1; V gene: TRBV4-2; CDR3 DNA: TGTGCCAGCAGCCTTAGGGCCTACAATGAGCAGTTCTTC; CDR3 protein: CASSLRAYNEQFF
D gene: TRBD2; clone size: many; J gene: TRBJ2-2; V gene: TRBV12-3/TRBV12-4; CDR3 DNA: TGTGCCAGCAGGGGACTAGCGTTGAACACCGGGGAGCTGTTTTTT; CDR3 protein: CASRGLALNTGELFF
D gene: TRBD2; clone size: few; J gene: TRBJ2-3; V gene: TRBV5-1; CDR3 DNA: TGCGCCAGCAGCGTTAGCGGGAGAACAGATACGCAGTATTTT; CDR3 protein: CASSVSGRTDTQYF
D gene: -; clone size: few; J gene: TRBJ2-7; V gene: TRBV29-1; CDR3 DNA: TGCAGCGTTACCCCGGGGGCCAGATACGAGCAGTACTTC; CDR3 protein: CSVTPGARYEQYF